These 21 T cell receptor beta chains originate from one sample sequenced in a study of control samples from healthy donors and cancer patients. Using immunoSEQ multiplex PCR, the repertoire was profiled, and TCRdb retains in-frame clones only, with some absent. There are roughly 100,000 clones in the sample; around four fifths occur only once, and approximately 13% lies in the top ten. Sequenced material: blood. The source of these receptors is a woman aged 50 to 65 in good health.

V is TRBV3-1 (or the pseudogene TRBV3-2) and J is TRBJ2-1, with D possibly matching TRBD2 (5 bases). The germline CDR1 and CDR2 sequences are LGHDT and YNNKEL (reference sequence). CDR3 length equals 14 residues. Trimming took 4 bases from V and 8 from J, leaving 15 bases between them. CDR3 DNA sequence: TGTGCCAGCAGCCCTGGCGCGGGTGTGGATGAGCAGTTCTTC. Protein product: CASSPGAGVDEQFF.

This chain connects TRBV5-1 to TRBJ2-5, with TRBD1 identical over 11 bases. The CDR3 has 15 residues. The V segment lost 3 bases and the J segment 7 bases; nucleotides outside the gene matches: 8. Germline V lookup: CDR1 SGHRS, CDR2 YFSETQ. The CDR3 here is CASSSPGQGVWTQYF. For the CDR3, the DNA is TGCGCCAGCAGCTCGCCGGGACAGGGGGTATGGACCCAGTACTTC.

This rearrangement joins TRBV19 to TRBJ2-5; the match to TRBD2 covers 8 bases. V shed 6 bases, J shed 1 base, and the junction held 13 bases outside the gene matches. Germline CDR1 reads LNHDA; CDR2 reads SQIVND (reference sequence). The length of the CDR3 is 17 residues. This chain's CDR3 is CASSRRRASGFQETQYF. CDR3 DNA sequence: TGTGCCAGTAGCAGGCGCCGGGCTAGCGGGTTCCAAGAGACCCAGTACTTC.

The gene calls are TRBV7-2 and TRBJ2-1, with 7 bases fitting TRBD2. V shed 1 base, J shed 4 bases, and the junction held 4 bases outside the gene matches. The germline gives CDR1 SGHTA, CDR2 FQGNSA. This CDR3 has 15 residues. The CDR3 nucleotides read TGTGCCAGCAGCTTAGTTGCGGGAGAGTACAATGAGCAGTTCTTC. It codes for CASSLVAGEYNEQFF.

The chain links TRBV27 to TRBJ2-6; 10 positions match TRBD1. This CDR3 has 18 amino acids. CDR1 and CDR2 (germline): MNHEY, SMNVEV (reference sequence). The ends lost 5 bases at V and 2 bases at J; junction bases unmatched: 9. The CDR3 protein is CASSVPGQGLPGANVLTF. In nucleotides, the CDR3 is TGTGCCAGCAGTGTCCCGGGACAGGGGCTACCTGGGGCCAACGTCCTGACTTTC.

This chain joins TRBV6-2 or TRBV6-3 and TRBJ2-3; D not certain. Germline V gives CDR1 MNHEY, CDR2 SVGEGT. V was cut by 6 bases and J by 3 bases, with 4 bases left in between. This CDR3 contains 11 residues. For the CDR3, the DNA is TGTGCCAGCAGCCAGACAGATACGCAGTATTTT. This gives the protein CASSQTDTQYF.

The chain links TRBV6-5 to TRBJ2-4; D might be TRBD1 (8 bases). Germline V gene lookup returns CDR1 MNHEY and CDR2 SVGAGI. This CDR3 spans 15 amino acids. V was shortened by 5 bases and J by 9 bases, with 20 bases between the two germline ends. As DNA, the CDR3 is TGTGCCAGCAGTCTGACAGGGGAGGGAAAGTTCATTCAGTACTTC. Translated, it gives CASSLTGEGKFIQYF.

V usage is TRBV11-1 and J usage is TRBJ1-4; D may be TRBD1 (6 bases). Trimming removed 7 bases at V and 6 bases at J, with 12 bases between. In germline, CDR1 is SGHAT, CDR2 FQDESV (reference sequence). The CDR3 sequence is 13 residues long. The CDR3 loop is CASTRGEDEKLFF. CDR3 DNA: TGTGCCAGCACCAGGGGAGAGGATGAAAAACTGTTTTTT.

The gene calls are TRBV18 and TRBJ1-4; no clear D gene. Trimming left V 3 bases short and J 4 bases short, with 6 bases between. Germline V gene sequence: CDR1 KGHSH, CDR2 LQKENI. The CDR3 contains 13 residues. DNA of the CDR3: TGTGCCAGCTCACCCGGGAGTAATGAAAAACTGTTTTTT. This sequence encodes CASSPGSNEKLFF. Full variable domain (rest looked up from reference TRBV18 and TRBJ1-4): NAGVMQNPRHLVRRRGQEARLRCSPMKGHSHVYWYRQLPEEGLKFMVYLQKENIIDESGMPKERFSAEFPKEGPSILRIQQVVRGDSAAYFCASSPGSNEKLFFGSGTQLSVL.

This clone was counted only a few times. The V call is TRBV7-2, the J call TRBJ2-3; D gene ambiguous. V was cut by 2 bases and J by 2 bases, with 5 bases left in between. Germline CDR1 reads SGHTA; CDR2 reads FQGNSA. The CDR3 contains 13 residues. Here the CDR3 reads CASSLFLTDTQYF. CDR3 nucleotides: TGTGCCAGCAGCTTATTTCTCACAGATACGCAGTATTTT. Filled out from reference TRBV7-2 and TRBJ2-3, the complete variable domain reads GAGVSQSPSNKVTEKGKDVELRCDPISGHTALYWYRQSLGQGLEFLIYFQGNSAPDKSGLPSDRFSAERTGGSVSTLTIQRTQQEDSAVYLCASSLFLTDTQYFGPGTRLTVL.

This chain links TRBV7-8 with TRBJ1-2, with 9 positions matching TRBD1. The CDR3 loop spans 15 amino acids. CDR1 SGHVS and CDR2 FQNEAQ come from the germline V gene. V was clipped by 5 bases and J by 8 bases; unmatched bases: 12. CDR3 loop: CASSLNRDRARGYTF. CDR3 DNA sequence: TGTGCCAGCAGCCTAAACCGGGACAGGGCTAGGGGCTACACCTTC.

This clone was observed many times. The CDR3 nucleotides read TGTGCCAGCAGCTTTTTAGGACAGGGAAATTCACCCCTCCACTTT. This encodes CASSFLGQGNSPLHF. The V call is TRBV5-8, the J call TRBJ1-6; 8 bases align to TRBD1. The CDR3 consists of 15 residues. In germline, CDR1 is SGHTS, CDR2 YDEGEE. Trimming at V came to 2 bases and at J to 7 bases, leaving 5 bases not matched to a gene.

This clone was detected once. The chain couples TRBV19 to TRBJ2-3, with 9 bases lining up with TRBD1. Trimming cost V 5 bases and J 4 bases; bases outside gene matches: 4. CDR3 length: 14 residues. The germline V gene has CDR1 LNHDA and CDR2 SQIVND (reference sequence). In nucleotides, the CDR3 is TGTGCCAGTAGTCCTGGGACAGGGCCAGATACGCAGTATTTT. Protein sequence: CASSPGTGPDTQYF.

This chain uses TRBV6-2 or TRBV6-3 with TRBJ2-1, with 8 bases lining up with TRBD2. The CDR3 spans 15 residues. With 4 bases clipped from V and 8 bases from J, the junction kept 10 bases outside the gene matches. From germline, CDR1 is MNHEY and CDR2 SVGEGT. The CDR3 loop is CASSSPGLGRDEQFF. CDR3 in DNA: TGTGCCAGCAGTTCCCCGGGACTAGGGCGGGATGAGCAGTTCTTC.

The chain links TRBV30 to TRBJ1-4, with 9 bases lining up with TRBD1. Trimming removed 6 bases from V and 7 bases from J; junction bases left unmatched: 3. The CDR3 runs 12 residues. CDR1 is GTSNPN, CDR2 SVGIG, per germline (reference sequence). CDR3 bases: TGTGCCTGTGGACAGGGGACTGAAAAACTGTTTTTT. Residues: CACGQGTEKLFF.

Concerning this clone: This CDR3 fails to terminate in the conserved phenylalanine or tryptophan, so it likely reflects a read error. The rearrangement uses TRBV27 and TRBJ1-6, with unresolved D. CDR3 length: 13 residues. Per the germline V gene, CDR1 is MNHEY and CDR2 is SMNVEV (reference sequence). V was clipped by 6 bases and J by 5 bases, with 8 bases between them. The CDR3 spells CASRASHNSPLHL. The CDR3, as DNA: TGTGCCAGCAGGGCGAGTCATAATTCACCCCTCCACCTT.

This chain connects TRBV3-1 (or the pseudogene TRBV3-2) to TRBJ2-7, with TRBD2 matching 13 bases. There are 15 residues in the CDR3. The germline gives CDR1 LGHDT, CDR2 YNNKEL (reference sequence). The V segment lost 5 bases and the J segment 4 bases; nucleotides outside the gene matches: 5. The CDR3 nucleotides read TGTGCCAGCAGCACCAGGACTAGCGGGGGTTACGAGCAGTACTTC. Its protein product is CASSTRTSGGYEQYF.

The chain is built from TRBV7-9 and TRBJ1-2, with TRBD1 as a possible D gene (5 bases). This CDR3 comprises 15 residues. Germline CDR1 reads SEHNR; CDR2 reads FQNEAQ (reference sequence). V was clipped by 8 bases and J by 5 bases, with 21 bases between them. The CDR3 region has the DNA TGTGCCAGCCACTCTACAGCCACAGGAGAATATGGCTACACCTTC. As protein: CASHSTATGEYGYTF.

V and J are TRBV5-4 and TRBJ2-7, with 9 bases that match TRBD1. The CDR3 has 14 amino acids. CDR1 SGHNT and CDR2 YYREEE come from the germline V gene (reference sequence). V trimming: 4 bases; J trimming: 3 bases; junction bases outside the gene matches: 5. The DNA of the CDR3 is TGTGCCAGCAGCCAGGACAGGGGAAACTACGAGCAGTACTTC. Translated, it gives CASSQDRGNYEQYF.

CDR3 coding DNA: TGCAGCGTTGAAGTTAGGGGGACTTCCTACAATGAGCAGTTCTTC. The encoded protein is CSVEVRGTSYNEQFF. This sequence joins TRBV29-1 and TRBJ2-1; D assignment may be TRBD1 or TRBD2 (6 bases each). Germline V gene data show CDR1 as SQVTM and CDR2 as ANQGSEA. This CDR3 has 15 residues. V was clipped by 1 base and J by 1 base, with 11 bases between them.

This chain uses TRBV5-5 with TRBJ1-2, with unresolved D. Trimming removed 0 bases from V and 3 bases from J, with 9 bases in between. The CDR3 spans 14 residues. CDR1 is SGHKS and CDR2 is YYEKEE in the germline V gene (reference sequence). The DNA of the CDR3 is TGTGCCAGCAGCTTGGGGGGAGAAGACTATGGCTACACCTTC. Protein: CASSLGGEDYGYTF.